The entry below describes one T cell receptor beta chain. These data come from a study of blood T cell repertoires in COVID-19. Whole-study context: Samples of COVID-19 (acute and convalescent) were obtained from the United States, Italy and Spain. T cells, B-cell-depleted T cells, or PBMCs provided the cDNA or gDNA that served as material.

Enrolled through a virtual design, the participants were between about 18 and 100 years of age and came from 24 US areas. V dropped 2 bases and J dropped 4 bases, with 5 bases sitting between them. CDR3 length: 13 residues. Per the germline V gene, CDR1 is MDHEN and CDR2 is SYDVKM. Only in-frame clones appear in the TCRdb table, and some are missing; sequencing was by immunoSEQ multiplex PCR. The profile shows about 310,000 clones, around 89% of them singletons. The sample consisted of PBMCs or T cells enriched from blood (not recorded which). The rearrangement joins TRBV28 to TRBJ2-2; D remains unclear. The TCR sequence derives from a woman in her 40s who had recovered from COVID-19. CDR3 protein: CASSLRSTGELFF. DNA for the CDR3: TGTGCCAGCAGTTTAAGGAGCACCGGGGAGCTGTTTTTT.